This is a list of T cell receptor beta chains from one sample in a study of T-cell reconstitution after alpha-beta-depleted transplantation in children. TCRdb re-called the PCR reads through MiXCR, storing one row per CDR3 protein. The data contain hundreds of thousands of distinct CDR3 sequences, 16% of them singletons. Material: PBMCs from the stem cell graft donor, obtained from the stem cell graft. Receptor source: a human donor who donated a stem cell graft to a child with acute myeloid leukemia. Each CDR3 is given with its conserved first and last residue. Fields, in order: clone size, J gene, V gene, CDR3 protein. For some rows the clone size is stated as once, few or many, or as a class when expanded; others skip it.

clone_size: NA
j_call: TRBJ2-5
v_call: TRBV9
cdr3_aa: CASTPGHQETQYF

clone_size: many
j_call: TRBJ2-1
v_call: TRBV24-1
cdr3_aa: CATSETDRGGEQFF

clone_size: few
j_call: TRBJ2-3
v_call: TRBV20-1
cdr3_aa: CSAEDYTQYF

clone_size: many
j_call: TRBJ1-2
v_call: TRBV7-6
cdr3_aa: CASSLDPSSRGGYTF

clone_size: NA
j_call: TRBJ1-6
v_call: TRBV7-9
cdr3_aa: CASSLAGTGLNSPLHF

clone_size: few
j_call: TRBJ1-6
v_call: TRBV7-2
cdr3_aa: CASSIDRPYNSPLHF

clone_size: many
j_call: TRBJ2-1
v_call: TRBV20-1
cdr3_aa: CSASPGASTGNEQFF

clone_size: many
j_call: TRBJ2-1
v_call: TRBV29-1
cdr3_aa: CSVDLASAIPYNEQFF

clone_size: NA
j_call: TRBJ2-1
v_call: TRBV7-9
cdr3_aa: CASSPAGREQFF

clone_size: many
j_call: TRBJ2-7
v_call: TRBV20-1
cdr3_aa: CSARDPFGSSYEQYF

clone_size: many
j_call: TRBJ1-2
v_call: TRBV29-1
cdr3_aa: CSVGRDGGFEGYTF

clone_size: NA
j_call: TRBJ1-1
v_call: TRBV28
cdr3_aa: CASSLLQGGAFF

clone_size: NA
j_call: TRBJ2-1
v_call: TRBV28
cdr3_aa: CASRIPGTGSNEQFF

clone_size: many
j_call: TRBJ1-1
v_call: TRBV20-1
cdr3_aa: CSASRLGTEAFF

clone_size: NA
j_call: TRBJ1-1
v_call: TRBV5-1
cdr3_aa: CASSFRGQETEAFF

clone_size: few
j_call: TRBJ1-1
v_call: TRBV7-9
cdr3_aa: CASSLGGGGAFF

clone_size: NA
j_call: TRBJ1-1
v_call: TRBV11-2
cdr3_aa: CASSFTGHFPLVNTEAFF

clone_size: NA
j_call: TRBJ2-2
v_call: TRBV21-1
cdr3_aa: CAILPDTDAGELFF

clone_size: NA
j_call: TRBJ2-1
v_call: TRBV24-1
cdr3_aa: CATRGAGYNEQFF

clone_size: many
j_call: TRBJ2-5
v_call: TRBV5-1
cdr3_aa: CASSSIGGPETQYF

clone_size: few
j_call: TRBJ2-3
v_call: TRBV20-1
cdr3_aa: CSARGQERTDTQYF

clone_size: many
j_call: TRBJ1-4
v_call: TRBV20-1
cdr3_aa: CSARVAGKNEKLFF

clone_size: many
j_call: TRBJ1-1
v_call: TRBV6-5
cdr3_aa: CASSYPGDRENTEAFF

clone_size: many
j_call: TRBJ2-1
v_call: TRBV13
cdr3_aa: CASSLAGLRNEQFF

clone_size: many
j_call: TRBJ2-7
v_call: TRBV20-1
cdr3_aa: CSAFDRMSSYEQYF

clone_size: NA
j_call: TRBJ2-5
v_call: TRBV9
cdr3_aa: CASSFSVAETQYF

clone_size: many
j_call: TRBJ2-2
v_call: TRBV10-3
cdr3_aa: CAISVTTGELFF

clone_size: many
j_call: TRBJ1-4
v_call: TRBV5-5
cdr3_aa: CASSLALDRPNEKLFF

clone_size: NA
j_call: TRBJ1-2
v_call: TRBV20-1
cdr3_aa: CSARGGDTNYGYTF

clone_size: NA
j_call: TRBJ1-1
v_call: TRBV24-1
cdr3_aa: CATSDSAQEGDTEAFF

clone_size: NA
j_call: TRBJ2-1
v_call: TRBV5-1
cdr3_aa: CASSAGTGVYNEQFF

clone_size: many
j_call: TRBJ1-1
v_call: TRBV5-6
cdr3_aa: CASSLPGLGEAFF

clone_size: many
j_call: TRBJ2-3
v_call: TRBV20-1
cdr3_aa: CSVVEAGPMDTQYF

clone_size: NA
j_call: TRBJ1-3
v_call: TRBV29-1
cdr3_aa: CSGGAAGNTIYF

clone_size: many
j_call: TRBJ2-1
v_call: TRBV29-1
cdr3_aa: CSERIAGGYNEQFF

clone_size: few
j_call: TRBJ1-2
v_call: TRBV12-3/TRBV12-4
cdr3_aa: CASSWRDSGYGYTF

clone_size: NA
j_call: TRBJ1-1
v_call: TRBV12-3/TRBV12-4
cdr3_aa: CASSSWDRRKKGAFF

clone_size: NA
j_call: TRBJ2-7
v_call: TRBV12-3/TRBV12-4
cdr3_aa: CASSRDSYYEQYF

clone_size: few
j_call: TRBJ1-2
v_call: TRBV13
cdr3_aa: CASSSPIGGAVTFGYTF

clone_size: few
j_call: TRBJ1-2
v_call: TRBV7-2
cdr3_aa: CASSFGGTARGYTF

clone_size: few
j_call: TRBJ1-4
v_call: TRBV12-3/TRBV12-4
cdr3_aa: CASSSSGISTNEKLFF

clone_size: few
j_call: TRBJ1-2
v_call: TRBV20-1
cdr3_aa: CSAIRPMTANYGYTF

clone_size: once
j_call: TRBJ2-1
v_call: TRBV20-1
cdr3_aa: CCAQKYQSGGRYNEQFF

clone_size: many
j_call: TRBJ2-1
v_call: TRBV29-1
cdr3_aa: CSHKRVESYNEQFF

clone_size: many
j_call: TRBJ1-2
v_call: TRBV20-1
cdr3_aa: CSARDSGFRERTYGYTF

clone_size: many
j_call: TRBJ1-5
v_call: TRBV5-6
cdr3_aa: CASTLNPRNGDQPQHF

clone_size: many
j_call: TRBJ1-1
v_call: TRBV27
cdr3_aa: CASSQGYRLHTEAFF

clone_size: NA
j_call: TRBJ2-6
v_call: TRBV7-6
cdr3_aa: CASRQPWDRLGDSGANVLTF

clone_size: many
j_call: TRBJ2-1
v_call: TRBV4-2
cdr3_aa: CASSQPDDEQFF

clone_size: NA
j_call: TRBJ2-2
v_call: TRBV5-1
cdr3_aa: CASSLFETPNTGELFF

clone_size: many
j_call: TRBJ2-1
v_call: TRBV12-3/TRBV12-4
cdr3_aa: CASTPLGAYNEQFF

clone_size: few
j_call: TRBJ1-2
v_call: TRBV5-1
cdr3_aa: CASSSDPNTGEVYGYTF

clone_size: NA
j_call: TRBJ1-5
v_call: TRBV15
cdr3_aa: CATSRELGRGYNQPQHF

clone_size: many
j_call: TRBJ1-1
v_call: TRBV12-3/TRBV12-4
cdr3_aa: CASSPVNRAEAFF

clone_size: few
j_call: TRBJ2-1
v_call: TRBV5-1
cdr3_aa: CASSLELLTYNEQFF